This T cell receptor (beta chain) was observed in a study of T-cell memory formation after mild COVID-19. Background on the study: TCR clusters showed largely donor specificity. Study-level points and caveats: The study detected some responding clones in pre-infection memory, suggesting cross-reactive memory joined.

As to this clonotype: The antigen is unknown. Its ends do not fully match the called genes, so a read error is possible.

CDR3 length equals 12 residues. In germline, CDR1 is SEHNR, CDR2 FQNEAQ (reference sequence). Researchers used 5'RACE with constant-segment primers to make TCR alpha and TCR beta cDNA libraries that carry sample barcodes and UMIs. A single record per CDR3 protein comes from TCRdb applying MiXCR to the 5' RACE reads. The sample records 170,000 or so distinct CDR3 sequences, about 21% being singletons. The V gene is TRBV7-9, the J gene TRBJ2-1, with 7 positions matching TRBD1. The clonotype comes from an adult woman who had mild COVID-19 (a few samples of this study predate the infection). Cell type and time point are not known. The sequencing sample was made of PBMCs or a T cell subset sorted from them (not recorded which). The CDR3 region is CASSLADRVAIF. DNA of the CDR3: TGTGCCAGCAGCTTAGCAGACAGGGTGGCGATCTTC.